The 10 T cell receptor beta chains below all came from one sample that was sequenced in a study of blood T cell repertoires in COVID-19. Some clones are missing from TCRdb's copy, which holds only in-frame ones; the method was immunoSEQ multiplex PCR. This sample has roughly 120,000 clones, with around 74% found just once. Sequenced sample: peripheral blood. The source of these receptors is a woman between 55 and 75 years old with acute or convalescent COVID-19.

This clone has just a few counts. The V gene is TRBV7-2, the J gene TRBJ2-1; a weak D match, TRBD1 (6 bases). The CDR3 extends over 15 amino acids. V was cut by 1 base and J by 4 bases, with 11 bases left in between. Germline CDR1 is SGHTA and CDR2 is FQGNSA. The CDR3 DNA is TGTGCCAGCAGCTTAGGGGGGCAGGGTTACAATGAGCAGTTCTTC. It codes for CASSLGGQGYNEQFF.

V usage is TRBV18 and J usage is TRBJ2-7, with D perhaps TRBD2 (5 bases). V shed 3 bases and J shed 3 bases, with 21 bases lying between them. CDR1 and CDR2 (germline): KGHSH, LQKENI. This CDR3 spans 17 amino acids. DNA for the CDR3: TGTGCCAGCTCACCTTGGAGGTCGGTAGAATTGTTCTACGAGCAGTACTTC. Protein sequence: CASSPWRSVELFYEQYF.

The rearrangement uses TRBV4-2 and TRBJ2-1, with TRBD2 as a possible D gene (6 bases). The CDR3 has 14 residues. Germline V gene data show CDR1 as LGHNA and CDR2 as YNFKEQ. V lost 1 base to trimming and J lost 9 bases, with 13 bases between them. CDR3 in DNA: TGTGCCAGCAGCCAAGTTGAACTAGCCGGTGAGCAGTTCTTC. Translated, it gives CASSQVELAGEQFF.

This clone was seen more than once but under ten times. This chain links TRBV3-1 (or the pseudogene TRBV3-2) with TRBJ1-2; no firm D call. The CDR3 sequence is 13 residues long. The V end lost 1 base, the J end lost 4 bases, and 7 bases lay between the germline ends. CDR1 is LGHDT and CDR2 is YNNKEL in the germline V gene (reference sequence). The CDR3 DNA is TGTGCCAGCAGCCAAGGGGCCAGCTATGGCTACACCTTC. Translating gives CASSQGASYGYTF.

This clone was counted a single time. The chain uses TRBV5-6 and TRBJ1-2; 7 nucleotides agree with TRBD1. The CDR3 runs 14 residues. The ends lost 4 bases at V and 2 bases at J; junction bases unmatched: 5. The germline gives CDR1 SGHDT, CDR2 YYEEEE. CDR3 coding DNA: TGTGCCAGCAGCACTGGACAGGCGAACTATGGCTACACCTTC. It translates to CASSTGQANYGYTF.

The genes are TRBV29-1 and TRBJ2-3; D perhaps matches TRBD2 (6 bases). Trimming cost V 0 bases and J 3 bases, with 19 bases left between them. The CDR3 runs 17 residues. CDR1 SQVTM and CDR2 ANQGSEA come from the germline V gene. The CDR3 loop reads CSVEDPQSGGGTDTQYF. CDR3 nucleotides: TGCAGCGTTGAAGATCCCCAGTCTGGGGGAGGTACAGATACGCAGTATTTT.

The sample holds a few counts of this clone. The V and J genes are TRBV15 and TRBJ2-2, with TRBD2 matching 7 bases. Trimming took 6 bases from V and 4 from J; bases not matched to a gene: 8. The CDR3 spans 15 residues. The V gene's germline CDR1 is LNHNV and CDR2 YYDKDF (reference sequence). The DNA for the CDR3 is TGTGCCACCAGAGTGGGCGGGGGTGGCACCGGGGAGCTGTTTTTT. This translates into CATRVGGGGTGELFF.

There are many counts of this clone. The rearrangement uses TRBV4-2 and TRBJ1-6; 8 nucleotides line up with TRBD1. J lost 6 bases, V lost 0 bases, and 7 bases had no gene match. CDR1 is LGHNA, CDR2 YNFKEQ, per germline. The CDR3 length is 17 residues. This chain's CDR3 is CASSQESQGAFNSPLHF. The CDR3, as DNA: TGTGCCAGCAGCCAAGAGTCGCAGGGGGCCTTTAATTCACCCCTCCACTTT.

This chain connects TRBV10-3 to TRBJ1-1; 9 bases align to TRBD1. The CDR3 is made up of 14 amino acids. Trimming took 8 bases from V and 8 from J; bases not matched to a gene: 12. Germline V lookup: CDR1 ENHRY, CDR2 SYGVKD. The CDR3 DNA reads TGTGCCATCGGATATGAGGACAGGGGCCTCGAAGCTTTCTTT. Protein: CAIGYEDRGLEAFF.

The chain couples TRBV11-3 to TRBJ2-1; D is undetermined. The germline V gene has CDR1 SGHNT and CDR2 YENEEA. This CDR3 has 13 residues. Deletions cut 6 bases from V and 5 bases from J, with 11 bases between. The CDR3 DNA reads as TGTGCCAGCAGTTCCCAGGCTGACAATGAGCAGTTCTTC. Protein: CASSSQADNEQFF.